This T cell receptor (beta chain) was obtained from a study of cytomegalovirus exposure and HLA in healthy donors. Findings and caveats of the study: The classifier reportedly diagnosed cytomegalovirus status with high specificity and sensitivity. The authors confirmed in vitro that a few CMV-associated chains were specific for CMV antigens.

On this clone itself: Its antigen remains unidentified.

With V trimmed by 1 base and J by 5 bases, 6 bases remained unmatched. This CDR3 region has 14 residues. Germline lookup yields CDR1 SGHRS and CDR2 YFSETQ. Generated by immunoSEQ multiplex PCR, the TCRdb table keeps only in-frame clones and is missing some. The sample consists of 100,000 to 150,000 clones, around 86% of them appearing once. While the first cohort had 650 to 850 subjects, the donors belonged to the separate validation cohort of about 110 subjects. Sequences were obtained from PBMCs. This sequence was found in a woman under 30 in good health and CMV-seronegative. The J gene is TRBJ2-7, the V gene TRBV5-1; TRBD2 aligns across 7 bases. In nucleotides, the CDR3 is TGCGCCAGCAGCTTGTTGAATCGGGGGGACGAGCAGTACTTC. Protein product: CASSLLNRGDEQYF.